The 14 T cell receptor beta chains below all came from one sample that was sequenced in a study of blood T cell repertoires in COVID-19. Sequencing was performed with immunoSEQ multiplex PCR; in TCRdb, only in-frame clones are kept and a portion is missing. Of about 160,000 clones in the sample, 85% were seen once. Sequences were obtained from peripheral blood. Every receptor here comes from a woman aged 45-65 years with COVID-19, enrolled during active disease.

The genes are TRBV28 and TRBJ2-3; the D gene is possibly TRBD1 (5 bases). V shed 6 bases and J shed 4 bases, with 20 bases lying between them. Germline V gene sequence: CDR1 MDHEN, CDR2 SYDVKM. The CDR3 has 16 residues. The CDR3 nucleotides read TGTGCCAGCAGGGGGCCTTGGGCAGATAAGGCAGATACGCAGTATTTT. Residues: CASRGPWADKADTQYF.

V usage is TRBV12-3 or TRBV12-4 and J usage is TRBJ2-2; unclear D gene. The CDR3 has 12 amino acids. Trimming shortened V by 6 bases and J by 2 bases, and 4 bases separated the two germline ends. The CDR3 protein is CASRRNTGELFF. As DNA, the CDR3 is TGTGCCAGCAGGAGAAACACCGGGGAGCTGTTTTTT.

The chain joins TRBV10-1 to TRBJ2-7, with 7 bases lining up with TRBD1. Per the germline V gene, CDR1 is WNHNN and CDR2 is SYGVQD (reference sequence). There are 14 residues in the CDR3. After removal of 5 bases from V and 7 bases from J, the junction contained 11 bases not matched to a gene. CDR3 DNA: TGCGCCAGCAGTCCCGGGACAGACCTCTATGAGCAGTACTTC. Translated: CASSPGTDLYEQYF.

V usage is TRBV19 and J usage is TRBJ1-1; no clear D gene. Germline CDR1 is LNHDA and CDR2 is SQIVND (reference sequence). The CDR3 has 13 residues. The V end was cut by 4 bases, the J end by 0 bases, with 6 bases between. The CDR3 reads CASSTGLNTEAFF. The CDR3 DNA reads TGTGCCAGTAGTACAGGCCTGAACACTGAAGCTTTCTTT.

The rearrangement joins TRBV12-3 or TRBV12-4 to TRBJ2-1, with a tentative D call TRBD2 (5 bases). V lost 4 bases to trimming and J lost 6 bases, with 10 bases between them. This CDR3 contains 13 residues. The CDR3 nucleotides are TGTGCCAGCAGTTCTACTAGACTCAATGAGCAGTTCTTC. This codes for CASSSTRLNEQFF.

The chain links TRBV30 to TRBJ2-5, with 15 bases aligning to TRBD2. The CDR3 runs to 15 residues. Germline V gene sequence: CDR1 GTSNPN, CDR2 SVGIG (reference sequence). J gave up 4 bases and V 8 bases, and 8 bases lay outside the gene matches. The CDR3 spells CATGLAGGPGETQYF. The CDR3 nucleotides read TGTGCCACCGGACTAGCGGGGGGGCCGGGAGAGACCCAGTACTTC.

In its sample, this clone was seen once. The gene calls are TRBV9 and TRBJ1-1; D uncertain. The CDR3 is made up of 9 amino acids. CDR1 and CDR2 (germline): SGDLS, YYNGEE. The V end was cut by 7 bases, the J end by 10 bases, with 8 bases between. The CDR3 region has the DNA TGTGCCAGCTGTCCCGTAGCTTTCTTT. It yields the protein CASCPVAFF. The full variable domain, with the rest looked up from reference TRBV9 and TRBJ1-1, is DSGVTQTPKHLITATGQRVTLRCSPRSGDLSVYWYQQSLDQGLQFLIQYYNGEERAKGNILERFSAQQFPDLHSELNLSSLELGDSALYFCASCPVAFFGQGTRLTVV.

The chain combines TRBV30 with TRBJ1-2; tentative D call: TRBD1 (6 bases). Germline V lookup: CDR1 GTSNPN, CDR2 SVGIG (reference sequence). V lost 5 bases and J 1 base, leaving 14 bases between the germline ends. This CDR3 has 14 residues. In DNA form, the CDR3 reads TGTGCCTGGGGAGCTGGACAGTATAACTATGGCTACACCTTC. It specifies CAWGAGQYNYGYTF. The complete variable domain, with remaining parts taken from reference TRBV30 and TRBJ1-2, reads SQTIHQWPATLVQPVGSPLSLECTVEGTSNPNLYWYRQAAGRGLQLLFYSVGIGQISSEVPQNLSASRPQDRQFILSSKKLLLSDSGFYLCAWGAGQYNYGYTFGSGTRLTVV.

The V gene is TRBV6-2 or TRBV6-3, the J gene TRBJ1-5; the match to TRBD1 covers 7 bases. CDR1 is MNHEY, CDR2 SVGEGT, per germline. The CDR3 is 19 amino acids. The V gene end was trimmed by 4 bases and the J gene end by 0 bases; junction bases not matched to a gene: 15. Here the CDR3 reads CASSSPGTATDRSNQPQHF. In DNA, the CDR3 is TGTGCCAGCAGTTCGCCCGGGACAGCTACAGACCGTAGCAATCAGCCCCAGCATTTT.

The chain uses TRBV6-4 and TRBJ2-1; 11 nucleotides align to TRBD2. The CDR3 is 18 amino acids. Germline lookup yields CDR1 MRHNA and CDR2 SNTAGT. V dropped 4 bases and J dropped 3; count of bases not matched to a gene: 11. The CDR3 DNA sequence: TGTGCCAGCAGTGGGGTCCAACTAGCGGGGGATTTCTACAATGAGCAGTTCTTC. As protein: CASSGVQLAGDFYNEQFF.

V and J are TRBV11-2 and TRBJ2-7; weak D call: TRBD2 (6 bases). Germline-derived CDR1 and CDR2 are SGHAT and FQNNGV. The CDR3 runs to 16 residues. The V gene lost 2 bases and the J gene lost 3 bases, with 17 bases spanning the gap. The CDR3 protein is CASSLIPGGALYEQYF. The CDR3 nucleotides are TGTGCCAGCAGCTTAATTCCAGGCGGGGCCCTCTACGAGCAGTACTTC.

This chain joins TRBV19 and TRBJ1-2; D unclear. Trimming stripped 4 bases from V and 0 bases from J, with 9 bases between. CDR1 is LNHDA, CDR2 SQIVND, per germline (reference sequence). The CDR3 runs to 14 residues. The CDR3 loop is CASSTAEANYGYTF. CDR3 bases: TGTGCCAGTAGTACGGCGGAGGCTAACTATGGCTACACCTTC.

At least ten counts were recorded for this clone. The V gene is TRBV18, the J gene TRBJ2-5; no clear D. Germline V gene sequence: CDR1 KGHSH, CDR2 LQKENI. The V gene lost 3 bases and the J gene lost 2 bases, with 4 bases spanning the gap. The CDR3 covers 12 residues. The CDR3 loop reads CASSPKQETQYF. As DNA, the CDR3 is TGTGCCAGCTCACCCAAACAAGAGACCCAGTACTTC. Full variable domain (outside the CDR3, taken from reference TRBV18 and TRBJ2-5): NAGVMQNPRHLVRRRGQEARLRCSPMKGHSHVYWYRQLPEEGLKFMVYLQKENIIDESGMPKERFSAEFPKEGPSILRIQQVVRGDSAAYFCASSPKQETQYFGPGTRLLVL.

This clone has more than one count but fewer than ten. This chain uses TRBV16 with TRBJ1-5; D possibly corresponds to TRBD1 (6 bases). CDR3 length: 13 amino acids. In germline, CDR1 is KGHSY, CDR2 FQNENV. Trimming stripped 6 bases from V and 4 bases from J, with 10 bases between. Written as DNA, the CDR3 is TGTGCCAGCAGACGAACAGGGAATCAGCCCCAGCATTTT. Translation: CASRRTGNQPQHF.